The next 7 T cell receptor beta chains were all read from a single sample in a study of blood T cell repertoires in COVID-19. Generated by immunoSEQ multiplex PCR, the TCRdb table keeps only in-frame clones and is missing some. Of hundreds of thousands of clones listed, approximately 89% are singletons. Material: PBMCs or T cells enriched from blood (not recorded which). These TCRs come from a middle-aged woman who had recovered from COVID-19.

This clone was found once. The chain has TRBV24-1 and TRBJ2-3; possibly TRBD1 for D (6 bases). Trimming took 10 bases from V and 2 from J, leaving 9 bases between them. Germline CDR1 reads KGHDR; CDR2 reads SFDVKD. The length of the CDR3 is 12 residues. The CDR3 spells CATGGPTDTQYF. The CDR3 DNA follows: TGTGCCACAGGGGGTCCCACAGATACGCAGTATTTT.

The genes are TRBV5-6 and TRBJ2-2; 10 positions match TRBD1. Germline lookup yields CDR1 SGHDT and CDR2 YYEEEE. The CDR3 covers 16 residues. Trimming removed 5 bases from V and 3 bases from J; junction bases left unmatched: 7. The CDR3 is CASSRDRGLDTGELFF. The CDR3 DNA is TGTGCCAGCAGTCGAGACAGGGGGCTCGACACCGGGGAGCTGTTTTTT.

The chain has TRBV9 and TRBJ2-7; D is perhaps TRBD2 (6 bases). The CDR3 has 14 residues. The germline V gene has CDR1 SGDLS and CDR2 YYNGEE. Trimming took off 4 bases at V and 0 bases at J, with 11 bases between the two ends. The CDR3 sequence: CASSRRESSYEQYF. The CDR3 bases are TGTGCCAGCAGCCGACGGGAGAGCTCCTACGAGCAGTACTTC.

The chain couples TRBV11-3 to TRBJ2-3, with D uncertain. The CDR3 is made up of 15 amino acids. Germline V gene sequence: CDR1 SGHNT, CDR2 YENEEA. Trimming shortened V by 5 bases and J by 5 bases, and 17 bases separated the two germline ends. In DNA, the CDR3 is TGTGCCAGCAGCGCCGACCACCGGAGAGGAGATACGCAGTATTTT. The encoded protein is CASSADHRRGDTQYF.

The CDR3: CASSFPGLAGVNTGELFF. The DNA for the CDR3 is TGTGCCAGCAGTTTTCCGGGACTAGCGGGGGTGAACACCGGGGAGCTGTTTTTT. The chain links TRBV6-2 or TRBV6-3 to TRBJ2-2, with 14 nucleotides matching TRBD2. The CDR3 has 18 amino acids. The J segment lost 1 base and the V segment lost 4 bases, leaving 5 bases of the junction unmatched. Germline CDR1 and CDR2: MNHEY and SVGEGT.

This clone was counted a single time. The rearrangement joins TRBV7-8 to TRBJ2-3, with 7 positions matching TRBD2. Germline lookup yields CDR1 SGHVS and CDR2 FQNEAQ. This CDR3 has 15 residues. V lost 4 bases to trimming and J lost 0 bases; unmatched junction nucleotides: 4. The CDR3 here is CASSSSGASTDTQYF. Here the CDR3 DNA reads TGTGCCAGCAGCTCAAGCGGGGCTAGCACAGATACGCAGTATTTT.

The chain links TRBV3-1 (or the pseudogene TRBV3-2) to TRBJ2-3; D may be TRBD2 (6 bases). Trimming stripped 1 base from V and 4 bases from J, with 12 bases between. The germline V gene has CDR1 LGHDT and CDR2 YNNKEL (reference sequence). The CDR3 is made up of 15 amino acids. CDR3 sequence (DNA): TGTGCCAGCAGCCAAGGAGGGAGGAGTGCAGATACGCAGTATTTT. It yields the protein CASSQGGRSADTQYF.